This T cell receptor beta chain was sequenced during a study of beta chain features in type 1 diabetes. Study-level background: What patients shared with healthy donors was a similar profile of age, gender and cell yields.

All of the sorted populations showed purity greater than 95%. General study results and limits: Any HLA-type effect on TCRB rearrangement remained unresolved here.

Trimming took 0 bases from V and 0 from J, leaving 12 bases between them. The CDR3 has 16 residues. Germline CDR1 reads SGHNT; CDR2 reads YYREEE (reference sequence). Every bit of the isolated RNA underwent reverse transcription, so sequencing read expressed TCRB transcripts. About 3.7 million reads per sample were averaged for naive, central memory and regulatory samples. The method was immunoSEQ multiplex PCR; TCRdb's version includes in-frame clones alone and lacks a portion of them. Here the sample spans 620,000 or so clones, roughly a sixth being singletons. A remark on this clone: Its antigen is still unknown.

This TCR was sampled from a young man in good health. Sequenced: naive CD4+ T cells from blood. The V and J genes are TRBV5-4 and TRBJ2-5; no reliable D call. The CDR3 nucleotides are TGTGCCAGCAGCTTGGATCAGGTGTTATACCAAGAGACCCAGTACTTC. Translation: CASSLDQVLYQETQYF.